The 25 T cell receptor beta chains below come from one sample, sequenced in a study of a mutant IDH1 vaccine in newly diagnosed glioma. Sequencing was performed with immunoSEQ multiplex PCR; in TCRdb, only in-frame clones are kept and a portion is missing. The repertoire has tens of thousands of clones, around 80% of them found once; the top ten carry approximately 1.8%. Their target antigens are unknown. Time point reported: week 5, during vaccination. Each dose delivered 300 ug of mutant IDH1 20-mer peptide subcutaneously with imiquimod. The starting material was PBMCs, obtained from a glioma patient whose treatment included an IDH1 peptide vaccine. The receptor set was obtained from a woman between 40 and 50 years old with glioma.

The chain carries TRBV6-1 and TRBJ2-1, with 7 positions matching TRBD2. The CDR3 length is 16 residues. Germline loops: CDR1 MNHNS, CDR2 SASEGT. The ends lost 3 bases at V and 0 bases at J; junction bases unmatched: 5. For the CDR3, the DNA is TGTGCCAGCAGTGAGGTCGGGGGGAGCTCCTACAATGAGCAGTTCTTC. Translating gives CASSEVGGSSYNEQFF.

J is TRBJ2-3 and V is TRBV7-9; TRBD2 matches 7 bases. Germline V CDR1 and CDR2: SEHNR, FQNEAQ (reference sequence). This CDR3 spans 12 amino acids. The trim removed 4 bases at V and 6 bases at J, leaving 1 base unmatched. This CDR3 is CASSSGGDTQYF. The CDR3 DNA sequence: TGTGCCAGCAGCTCCGGGGGGGATACGCAGTATTTT.

This chain links TRBV18 with TRBJ2-2; D is uncertain. The CDR3 runs 12 residues. Trimming removed 6 bases from V and 0 bases from J, with 2 bases in between. The V gene's germline CDR1 is KGHSH and CDR2 LQKENI. The CDR3 DNA sequence: TGTGCCAGCTCCCCGAACACCGGGGAGCTGTTTTTT. Translated: CASSPNTGELFF.

This chain links TRBV27 with TRBJ1-2; a weak D match, TRBD1 (5 bases). The length of the CDR3 is 13 residues. V was pared by 6 bases and J by 4 bases, with 12 bases between. The germline V gene has CDR1 MNHEY and CDR2 SMNVEV (reference sequence). The CDR3 is CASRPGGLYGYTF. CDR3 nucleotide sequence: TGTGCCAGCAGGCCGGGGGGACTCTATGGCTACACCTTC.

The chain is built from TRBV6-1 and TRBJ1-3; D possibly corresponds to TRBD1 (5 bases). Germline V gene sequence: CDR1 MNHNS, CDR2 SASEGT. The CDR3 has 13 amino acids. Trimming left V 2 bases short and J 5 bases short, with 7 bases between. The CDR3 reads CASSETGRNTIYF. CDR3 in DNA: TGTGCCAGCAGTGAAACAGGAAGAAACACCATATATTTT.

The V and J genes are TRBV12-5 and TRBJ2-2; D is unclear. V was trimmed by 0 bases and J by 4 bases, leaving 6 bases between them. The CDR3 runs to 14 residues. Germline CDR1 LGHNT, CDR2 FRNRAP. The chain's CDR3 is CASGLVTATGELFF. The CDR3, as DNA: TGTGCTAGTGGTTTGGTCACGGCCACCGGGGAGCTGTTTTTT.

The gene calls are TRBV2 and TRBJ1-5; D is possibly TRBD1 (6 bases). V was cut by 6 bases and J by 0 bases, with 9 bases left in between. The germline CDR1 and CDR2 sequences are SNHLY and FYNNEI. The CDR3 has 14 residues. This CDR3 is CASSLTGSNQPQHF. The CDR3 DNA reads as TGTGCCAGCAGCTTGACAGGTAGCAATCAGCCCCAGCATTTT.

The chain has TRBV6-6 and TRBJ1-2; D might be TRBD1 (6 bases). The CDR3 runs 14 residues. Germline V gives CDR1 MNHNY, CDR2 SVGAGI (reference sequence). With 2 bases removed from V and 2 bases from J, the gap between germline ends came to 9 bases. The chain's CDR3 is CASSYGDRNYGYTF. The CDR3 bases are TGTGCCAGCAGTTACGGTGACAGGAACTATGGCTACACCTTC.

This sequence joins TRBV18 and TRBJ2-5; D is unresolved. The V gene's germline CDR1 is KGHSH and CDR2 LQKENI. Trimming removed 0 bases from V and 5 bases from J, with 13 bases in between. The CDR3 extends over 15 amino acids. The CDR3 nucleotides read TGTGCCAGCTCACCACCGGCCAGGTTGGGGGAGACCCAGTACTTC. Its translation: CASSPPARLGETQYF.

The chain is built from TRBV20-1 and TRBJ1-2; D gene uncertain. The CDR3 has 10 residues. CDR1 is DFQATT, CDR2 SNEGSKA, per germline (reference sequence). V was shortened by 6 bases and J by 3 bases, with 5 bases between the two germline ends. The CDR3 reads CSAEYYGYTF. CDR3 nucleotides: TGCAGTGCAGAGTACTATGGCTACACCTTC.

The chain is built from TRBV5-4 and TRBJ2-1; 7 bases align to TRBD2. Unmatched junction bases numbered 8, after V lost 4 bases and J lost 1 base. The CDR3 has 16 residues. From germline, CDR1 is SGHNT and CDR2 YYREEE (reference sequence). The CDR3 protein is CASSPGGAGSYNEQFF. CDR3 in DNA: TGTGCCAGCAGCCCTGGGGGAGCGGGGTCCTACAATGAGCAGTTCTTC.

In its sample, this clone ranks as medium-sized (0.01 to 0.1%). The same CDR3 is also encoded by other DNA sequences in this sample. The chain joins TRBV14 to TRBJ1-6; no reliable D call. Per germline, CDR1 SGHDN and CDR2 FVKESK. Trimming stripped 1 base from V and 4 bases from J, with 5 bases between. The CDR3 has 14 residues. The CDR3, as DNA: TGTGCCAGCAGCCAAGGACGGTATAATTCACCCCTCCACTTT. Translating gives CASSQGRYNSPLHF.

This clone appeared once. The genes are TRBV5-1 and TRBJ1-2; D is perhaps TRBD1 (5 bases). With 0 bases removed from V and 0 bases from J, the gap between germline ends came to 9 bases. The CDR3 sequence is 15 residues long. From germline, CDR1 is SGHRS and CDR2 YFSETQ. DNA for the CDR3: TGCGCCAGCAGCTTGGGACAGAGTTCTAACTATGGCTACACCTTC. It specifies CASSLGQSSNYGYTF.

This clone occurred once. The chain has TRBV4-1 and TRBJ2-7; D may match TRBD1 or TRBD2 (5 bases each). Germline CDR1 reads MGHRA; CDR2 reads YSYEKL. Trimming stripped 1 base from V and 1 base from J, with 14 bases between. The CDR3 sequence is 16 residues long. CDR3 nucleotides: TGCGCCAGCAGCCAAGCGTACGGGACCGGATCCTACGAGCAGTACTTC. It codes for CASSQAYGTGSYEQYF.

This sequence joins TRBV18 and TRBJ2-7; D is possibly TRBD1 (6 bases). Germline lookup yields CDR1 KGHSH and CDR2 LQKENI. This CDR3 region has 13 residues. Trimming pared 4 bases from V and 5 bases from J, leaving 12 bases between. The CDR3 protein is CASSQGHSDEQYF. Here the CDR3 DNA reads TGTGCCAGCTCACAGGGACATAGCGACGAGCAGTACTTC.

The V and J genes are TRBV30 and TRBJ2-1; maybe TRBD1 (6 bases). This CDR3 has 12 amino acids. CDR1 and CDR2 (germline): GTSNPN, SVGIG (reference sequence). V shed 8 bases and J shed 4 bases, with 12 bases lying between them. The CDR3 nucleotides are TGTGCCGTCCCCAGGGGTTACAATGAGCAGTTCTTC. Its translation is CAVPRGYNEQFF.

The chain uses TRBV9 and TRBJ1-1; unclear D gene. The CDR3 spans 13 residues. Germline V gene sequence: CDR1 SGDLS, CDR2 YYNGEE. The V gene lost 2 bases and the J gene lost 2 bases, with 7 bases spanning the gap. The DNA of the CDR3 is TGTGCCAGCAGCGTTCTGGCAAACACTGAAGCTTTCTTT. The encoded protein is CASSVLANTEAFF.

This clone was picked up a small number of times. J is TRBJ1-1 and V is TRBV5-1; D is undetermined. Germline V gene data show CDR1 as SGHRS and CDR2 as YFSETQ. CDR3 size: 14 residues. V lost 4 bases and J 5 bases, leaving 15 bases between the germline ends. The CDR3: CASSLDVLGTEAFF. The CDR3 DNA follows: TGCGCCAGCAGCCTCGACGTCCTGGGGACTGAAGCTTTCTTT. The full variable domain, with the rest looked up from reference TRBV5-1 and TRBJ1-1, is KAGVTQTPRYLIKTRGQQVTLSCSPISGHRSVSWYQQTPGQGLQFLFEYFSETQRNKGNFPGRFSGRQFSNSRSEMNVSTLELGDSALYLCASSLDVLGTEAFFGQGTRLTVV.

V is TRBV27 and J is TRBJ1-2, with TRBD1 matching over 11 bases. Per the germline V gene, CDR1 is MNHEY and CDR2 is SMNVEV (reference sequence). V gave up 4 bases and J gave up 6 bases; unmatched junction bases: 10. The CDR3 length is 16 residues. The CDR3 sequence is CASSSYTGTGGNGYTF. Here the CDR3 DNA reads TGTGCCAGCAGTTCCTACACCGGGACAGGGGGTAATGGCTACACCTTC.

Within the sample, this clone is medium-sized (0.01 to 0.1%). The chain recombines TRBV29-1 with TRBJ1-1; D is perhaps TRBD1 (5 bases). The CDR3 has 12 amino acids. The V end lost 4 bases, the J end lost 1 base, and 7 bases lay between the germline ends. Germline loops: CDR1 SQVTM, CDR2 ANQGSEA. The CDR3 here is CSVGQTNTEAFF. CDR3 coding DNA: TGCAGCGTTGGACAGACGAACACTGAAGCTTTCTTT.

The J gene is TRBJ2-2, the V gene TRBV19, with D tentatively TRBD2 (6 bases). CDR3 size: 16 residues. In germline, CDR1 is LNHDA, CDR2 SQIVND (reference sequence). V lost 8 bases, J lost 6 bases, and 22 bases lay in between. CDR3 amino acids: CASSHVGLGIAGELFF. The CDR3 DNA follows: TGTGCCAGTTCCCACGTGGGACTCGGCATCGCCGGGGAGCTGTTTTTT.

This clone appeared a few times. The chain is built from TRBV2 and TRBJ1-2, with 12 nucleotides matching TRBD1. V lost 9 bases, J lost 2 bases, and 10 bases stayed unmatched. Germline V lookup: CDR1 SNHLY, CDR2 FYNNEI. The CDR3 is made up of 16 amino acids. CDR3 residues: CARGQGALRTNYGYTF. The CDR3 DNA follows: TGTGCCAGGGGACAGGGGGCCCTACGCACCAACTATGGCTACACCTTC.

The V call is TRBV30, the J call TRBJ1-1; no clear D. With 3 bases removed from V and 2 bases from J, the gap between germline ends came to 13 bases. The germline V gene encodes CDR1 GTSNPN and CDR2 SVGIG (reference sequence). The CDR3 runs 14 residues. The CDR3 sequence: CAWSPFSPNTEAFF. The CDR3 nucleotides are TGTGCCTGGAGCCCTTTTTCCCCTAACACTGAAGCTTTCTTT. The whole variable domain, filled in from reference TRBV30 and TRBJ1-1, reads SQTIHQWPATLVQPVGSPLSLECTVEGTSNPNLYWYRQAAGRGLQLLFYSVGIGQISSEVPQNLSASRPQDRQFILSSKKLLLSDSGFYLCAWSPFSPNTEAFFGQGTRLTVV.

The chain is built from TRBV27 and TRBJ2-7, with unresolved D. CDR1 and CDR2 from the germline V gene are MNHEY and SMNVEV (reference sequence). There are 14 residues in the CDR3. Trimming removed 6 bases at V and 0 bases at J, with 12 bases between. The CDR3 DNA sequence: TGTGCCAGCAGCCCTCGCCTCTTCTCCTACGAGCAGTACTTC. Protein product: CASSPRLFSYEQYF.

The chain uses TRBV7-6 and TRBJ2-5; 10 bases fit TRBD1. Germline V lookup: CDR1 SGHVS, CDR2 FNYEAQ. V lost 4 bases to trimming and J lost 2 bases; unmatched junction nucleotides: 4. This CDR3 region has 15 residues. In DNA, the CDR3 is TGTGCCAGCAGCTCCTGGACAGGGGGGCAAGAGACCCAGTACTTC. Translated, it gives CASSSWTGGQETQYF. Variable domain in full (rest from reference TRBV7-6 and TRBJ2-5): GAGVSQSPRYKVTKRGQDVALRCDPISGHVSLYWYRQALGQGPEFLTYFNYEAQQDKSGLPNDRFSAERPEGSISTLTIQRTEQRDSAMYRCASSSWTGGQETQYFGPGTRLLVL.